The entry below describes one T cell receptor beta chain. In the original workflow: Scientists estimated how many nucleated cells there were by amplifying reference gene primers. Only in-frame clones appear in the TCRdb table, and some are missing; sequencing was by immunoSEQ multiplex PCR. V and J calls and clone size follow that table, whereas D and trimming were derived from the DNA. The sample holds more than 250,000 clones, nearly 90% seen once. The sample is drawn from a study of blood T cell repertoires in COVID-19. In the study overall: COVID-19 samples collected from the United States, Italy and Spain covered acute and convalescent phases. The cDNA or gDNA used as material had been derived from T cells, B-cell-depleted T cells, or PBMCs.

This receptor was identified in a human donor in a cohort sampled during active COVID-19. What was sequenced was peripheral blood.

This chain's CDR3 is CASSGRQAGGNTEAFF. The CDR3 coding sequence is TGTGCCAGCAGCGGGCGGCAGGCAGGGGGGAACACTGAAGCTTTCTTT. J is TRBJ1-1 and V is TRBV9; 7 bases line up with TRBD1. Trimming took 3 bases from V and 1 from J; bases not matched to a gene: 9. Germline lookup yields CDR1 SGDLS and CDR2 YYNGEE. The CDR3 is 16 residues long.